The TCR beta chain described here comes from a study of blood T cell repertoires in COVID-19 (dated by TCRdb to 2020 to 2022). Regarding the research as a whole: Collaborator samples came from the United States, Italy and Spain and covered acute and convalescent phases of COVID-19. The sample metadata nearly always contained a de-identified subject ID, COVID-19 status, age in years and sex. The prospective study material was composed of cDNA or gDNA derived from T cells, B-cell-depleted T cells, or PBMCs. The dataset comprised deeply sampled blood TCRbeta repertoires from subjects exposed to, actively infected with, or recovered from COVID-19. HLA class I and class II types, where available, came from metadata supplied by the sample provider rather than from assay-based typing. A freely available public database, intended as a resource for researchers studying the immune response to SARS-CoV-2, is where the repertoires were released. The samples were drawn from the first 160 participants of the ongoing ImmuneRACE study and from about 1,200 subjects provided by 6 global collaborators. Overall study outcomes, separate from this receptor: How much clinical and demographic metadata was included differed by source and by participant, and the metadata was provided uncurated.

Ends trimmed: V by 2 bases, J by 7 bases; bases unmatched to a gene: 3. The CDR3 holds 13 amino acids from the cysteine to the phenylalanine. The entry retains the CDR3 DNA only, 39 bases that are in frame from base 1. Turning to this clone: The antigen it recognizes is unknown. No base quality values were provided; no much bigger clone lies one nucleotide off.

TCRbeta CDR3 regions were amplified from genomic DNA by means of the immunoSEQ Assay, a bias-controlled multiplex PCR. Per the authors' processing: Within the assay, amplification of reference gene primers was used to estimate how many nucleated cells each sample contained. To quantify the absolute abundance of each unique TCRbeta CDR3 rearrangement, sequence reads were collapsed and filtered. Productive Simpson clonality was computed per sample as the square root of Simpson's diversity index over productive rearrangements. TCRdb carries this immuneACCESS record with in-frame sequences only. Its versions omit some clonotypes, under half of them owing to an unresolved V gene in the studies checked, with the rest unexplained. V and J calls and clone size are those listed in that table; D and trimming were worked out from the DNA. This sample gives roughly 220,000 clones in total; 85% of them show up just once. The biggest ten clones account for around 2.9% of the sample.

Samples from volunteer blood donors who had recovered from COVID-19 were contributed by a second Seattle source. Whole blood was collected in K2EDTA tubes by collaborating institutions according to the institutions' own protocols. For TCRbeta analysis, collaborator samples were shipped as frozen whole blood, as isolated PBMCs, or as DNA extracted from either sample type. This clonotype was sampled from a man aged 50 to 59 who had recovered from COVID-19. The chain links TRBV12-3 or TRBV12-4 with TRBJ1-1, with 8 middle bases fitting TRBD1. Sequencing was carried out using peripheral blood. The CDR3 region has the sequence CASSLRGQGEAFF. The DNA is TGTGCCAGCAGTTTAAGAGGACAGGGTGAAGCTTTCTTT.